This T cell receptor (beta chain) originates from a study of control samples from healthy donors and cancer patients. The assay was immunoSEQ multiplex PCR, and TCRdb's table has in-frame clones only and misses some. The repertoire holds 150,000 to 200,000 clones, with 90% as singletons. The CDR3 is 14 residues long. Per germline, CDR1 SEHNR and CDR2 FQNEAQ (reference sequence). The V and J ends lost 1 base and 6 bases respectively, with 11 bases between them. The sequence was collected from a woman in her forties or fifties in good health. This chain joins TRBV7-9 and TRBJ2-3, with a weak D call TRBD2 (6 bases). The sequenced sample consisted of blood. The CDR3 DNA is TGTGCCAGCAGCTTAGGAGGGAGGATGGATACGCAGTATTTT. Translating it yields CASSLGGRMDTQYF.